A selection of T cell receptor beta chains follows, all from one sample in a study of T-cell memory formation after mild COVID-19. TCRdb analysed the 5' RACE reads with MiXCR anew, one entry per CDR3 protein. The sample lists some 120,000 distinct CDR3 sequences; approximately 6.2% were seen once. The sequenced sample was PBMCs or a T cell subset sorted from them (not recorded which). Receptors originate from an adult woman who had mild COVID-19 (a few samples of this study predate the infection). Cell type and time point are not known. CDR3s leave out the opening cysteine and the closing phenylalanine or tryptophan. Not every row has a clone size; where given, it reads once, few, many or a size class.

TRBJ2-2,TRBV4-2,NA,ASSYSSGGNTGELF
TRBJ1-2,TRBV20-1,few,SARIGVGDYGYT
TRBJ2-3,TRBV4-1,few,ASSPFRGFTDTQY
TRBJ2-5,TRBV7-3,many,ASSLSAQETQY
TRBJ2-2,TRBV15,NA,ATSRELTGELF
TRBJ2-3,TRBV5-1,many,ASSGTVPDTQY
TRBJ2-2,TRBV24-1,NA,ATSDPSVNTGELF
TRBJ2-5,TRBV23-1,NA,ASRPTAPGETQY
TRBJ2-7,TRBV12-3/TRBV12-4,NA,ASRGSGTGSYEQY
TRBJ2-1,TRBV6-6,few,ASSFQLAGGANEQF
TRBJ2-2,TRBV25-1,NA,ASSASSGTETNTGELF
TRBJ2-7,TRBV11-2,NA,ASSSTTYEQY
TRBJ2-1,TRBV5-1,NA,ASSLAGKNNEQF
TRBJ2-3,TRBV6-2/TRBV6-3,few,ASSYSRGGVNTDTQY
TRBJ1-1,TRBV20-1,NA,SAGQGWTEAF
TRBJ1-1,TRBV20-1,NA,SAKGGREAF
TRBJ2-7,TRBV9,NA,ASSTTGAPGGEQY
TRBJ1-2,TRBV12-3/TRBV12-4,NA,ASSLGPTSYT
TRBJ2-7,TRBV7-9,NA,ASSLNAYHEQY
TRBJ2-2,TRBV4-1,many,ASSPGTSGTGELF
TRBJ2-7,TRBV29-1,many,SVESGQGSYEQY
TRBJ2-7,TRBV5-1,NA,ASSPGTGGFEQY
TRBJ1-6,TRBV3-1,NA,ASSQTGSSANSPLH
TRBJ1-1,TRBV5-6,few,ASSLEGQGRTEAF
TRBJ2-2,TRBV5-1,NA,ASSVTGANTGELF
TRBJ2-3,TRBV7-3,few,ASSYVVEDTQY
TRBJ2-3,TRBV10-3,few,AIRSRTGTALTDTQY
TRBJ1-4,TRBV30,NA,AWRKTGGQFEKLF
TRBJ2-3,TRBV5-1,few,ASSTGTGDYTQY
TRBJ2-3,TRBV29-1,many,SVAEGTSGSTDTQY
TRBJ2-7,TRBV5-1,NA,ASSTGTGTYEQY
TRBJ1-6,TRBV12-3/TRBV12-4,many,ASSLADRGSPLH
TRBJ2-5,TRBV7-2,many,ASSTPHRVRETQY
TRBJ2-1,TRBV5-1,NA,ASSQDRQGSYNEQF
TRBJ2-4,TRBV5-1,many,ASSEIPGPGNIQY
TRBJ1-2,TRBV24-1,few,ATSDLHRGHGYT
TRBJ2-1,TRBV27,NA,AGPSANPF
TRBJ2-7,TRBV28,many,ASSLGGTSGFEQY
TRBJ2-1,TRBV12-3/TRBV12-4,NA,ASRPSGGDNEQF
TRBJ2-5,TRBV5-1,many,ASSLYEGRETQY
TRBJ2-3,TRBV7-3,few,ASSLTVLDTQY
TRBJ2-1,TRBV20-1,many,SATPGGEQF
TRBJ2-7,TRBV7-9,NA,ASSSSVTPVYEQY
TRBJ2-7,TRBV6-2/TRBV6-3,many,ASSYLAGGYEQY
TRBJ1-3,TRBV6-5,few,ASSPDRASGNTIY
TRBJ1-2,TRBV20-1,NA,SASNTGNGYT
TRBJ1-2,TRBV28,NA,ASSFPTGGSYGYT
TRBJ2-5,TRBV11-2,NA,ASSFERGMQETQY
TRBJ2-7,TRBV20-1,few,SANTGTGANEQY